These T cell receptor beta chains were read from a single sample in a study of shared clonotypes between healthy human individuals. Assay used: immunoSEQ multiplex PCR; TCRdb lists only in-frame clones, some missing. The sample has 1,500,000 or so clones, approximately 98.5% seen once; the top ten hold approximately 0.4%. Sequenced sample: naive CD4+ T cells sorted from blood. The receptors derive from a man aged 25 to 45 in good health. Both conserved end residues are part of each CDR3. The D gene is left open where the match is weak. Clone size is stated in some rows and not others, as once, few, many or a class when expanded.

TRBV5-4	TRBJ1-1	-	once	TGTGCCAGCAGCTTCTCCCGGCAGGGAGGTACTGAAGCTTTCTTT	CASSFSRQGGTEAFF
TRBV7-8	TRBJ2-2	TRBD1	-	TGTGCCAGCAGCTTAATTGCGACAGGGGAAAACACCGGGGAGCTGTTTTTT	CASSLIATGENTGELFF
TRBV18	TRBJ2-7	TRBD1	once	TGTGCCAGCTCTCGGGACAGGCGAGGCTCCTACGAGCAGTACTTC	CASSRDRRGSYEQYF
TRBV6-1	TRBJ1-1	-	-	TGTGCCAGCAGTGAAGTTCCTAGGGTGGAAGCTTTCTTT	CASSEVPRVEAFF
TRBV7-3	TRBJ2-7	-	-	TGTGCCAGCAGCTTAAGCCCAAACAGCGCTGGGTCGAACGAGCAGTACTTC	CASSLSPNSAGSNEQYF
TRBV5-4	TRBJ1-1	-	-	TGTGCCAGCAGCCGCCAACAGGGAATGAACACTGAAGCTTTCTTT	CASSRQQGMNTEAFF
TRBV28	TRBJ2-7	TRBD2	once	TGTGCCAGCAGGTACTCCCTAGCGGGGACACTCTACGAGCAGTACTTC	CASRYSLAGTLYEQYF
TRBV9	TRBJ2-7	-	-	TGTGCCAGCAGCGTAGAGGGCGGACCCTCCTACGAGCAGTACTTC	CASSVEGGPSYEQYF
TRBV5-4	TRBJ2-1	-	once	TGTGCCAGCAGCTTGGAGGTCGGACGGCCTCACAATGAGCAGTTCTTC	CASSLEVGRPHNEQFF
TRBV29-1	TRBJ2-7	TRBD1	-	TGCAGCGCCGTAACCGGGACAGGGGGCCGCTACGAGCAGTACTTC	CSAVTGTGGRYEQYF
TRBV9	TRBJ2-3	-	once	TGTGCCAGCAGCGCATCCCGGCCCACAGATACGCAGTATTTT	CASSASRPTDTQYF
TRBV20-1	TRBJ2-1	TRBD2	-	TGCAGTCTAGCGGGAGGAAATGAGCAGTTCTTC	CSLAGGNEQFF
TRBV28	TRBJ2-7	TRBD2	-	TGTGCCAGCACCAAGGGAGGGTCCTACGAGCAGTACTTC	CASTKGGSYEQYF
TRBV2	TRBJ2-3	TRBD2	-	TGTGCCAGCAGTGACGCGACTAGCGTAGGTACGCAGTATTTT	CASSDATSVGTQYF
TRBV10-3	TRBJ2-3	TRBD2	-	TGTGCCATCAGTGACGGGACTAGCGGGGACCCTAGGGGAGATACGCAGTATTTT	CAISDGTSGDPRGDTQYF
TRBV10-3	TRBJ1-1	-	-	TGTGCCATCAGTGAAGCCGGGACATTAAACACTGAAGCTTTCTTT	CAISEAGTLNTEAFF
TRBV5-4	TRBJ2-1	TRBD1	once	TGTGCCAGCAGCACCCGGGACAGCCTTAGGCACAATGAGCAGTTCTTC	CASSTRDSLRHNEQFF
TRBV5-1	TRBJ2-2	-	-	TGCGCCAGCAGCTTGGTCTTAACGGGAGAGGGGACCGGGGAGCTGTTTTTT	CASSLVLTGEGTGELFF
TRBV28	TRBJ2-7	TRBD2	-	TGTGCCAGCAGTGCGATAATGGGACTAGCGGGAGTCAGTCAGTACTTC	CASSAIMGLAGVSQYF
TRBV5-1	TRBJ2-5	TRBD2	-	TGCGCCAGCAGCCCCGGCGGGGGTGAGACCCAGTACTTC	CASSPGGGETQYF
TRBV7-8	TRBJ2-2	-	-	TGTGCCAGCAGCTTAGTAGAAGGGTCGAACACCGGGGAGCTGTTTTTT	CASSLVEGSNTGELFF
TRBV7-3	TRBJ2-2	-	-	TGTGCCAGCAGCTTAACGAGATCTAGCGCTTCCACCGGGGAGCTGTTTTTT	CASSLTRSSASTGELFF
TRBV2	TRBJ1-3	-	-	TGTGCCAGCAGTGAACAGGGAGACACCATATATTTT	CASSEQGDTIYF
TRBV28	TRBJ2-3	TRBD2	once	TGTGCCAGCAGTCCCCTGGGAGCGGGAGATATAGATACGCAGTATTTT	CASSPLGAGDIDTQYF
TRBV11-3	TRBJ2-3	-	-	TGTGCCAGCAGCTTAGGAGGGGCCCTGGCCCAAGATACGCAGTATTTT	CASSLGGALAQDTQYF
TRBV28	TRBJ2-7	TRBD1	-	TGTGCCAGCAGTACCTCCGGGACAGGGTACCTTTACGAGCAGTACTTC	CASSTSGTGYLYEQYF
TRBV10-3	TRBJ1-2	-	-	TGTGCCATCGTGTCACCCGGATCTTCTGGCTACACCTTC	CAIVSPGSSGYTF
TRBV7-2	TRBJ1-5	-	once	TGTGCCAGCAGCTTAGTTCTGGGAAGCAATCAGCCCCAGCATTTT	CASSLVLGSNQPQHF
TRBV6-1	TRBJ2-1	TRBD2	-	TGTGCCAGCAGTGGGCTAGCGGAATACAATGAGCAGTTCTTC	CASSGLAEYNEQFF
TRBV18	TRBJ1-4	TRBD1	-	TGTGCCAGCTCCCCCCCCGGGACAGGGAATGAAAAACTGTTTTTT	CASSPPGTGNEKLFF
TRBV5-6	TRBJ1-5	-	-	TGTGCCAGCAGCTTCGCAGGGTCGGGGCCCCAGCATTTT	CASSFAGSGPQHF
TRBV2	TRBJ1-5	-	-	TGTGCCAGGGGGGCAGGGGAAGAACAGCCCCAGCATTTT	CARGAGEEQPQHF
TRBV7-6	TRBJ2-3	TRBD2	-	TGTGCCAGCAGCCCACCCGCTACAGCGGGGAGCACAGATACGCAGTATTTT	CASSPPATAGSTDTQYF
TRBV5-1	TRBJ2-1	TRBD2	-	TGCGCCAGCAGCCGGGGGGCTAGCGGGGAACTACAGTTCTTC	CASSRGASGELQFF
TRBV30	TRBJ2-7	-	-	TGTGCCTCCATAGGGACCAAAAACTGGGAGCAGTACTTC	CASIGTKNWEQYF
TRBV7-9	TRBJ1-1	-	once	TGTGCCAGCAGATTCGACATGAACACTGAAGCTTTCTTT	CASRFDMNTEAFF
TRBV9	TRBJ1-3	-	-	TGTGCCAGCAGCACAGCCCGGACCCCTGGAAACACCATATATTTT	CASSTARTPGNTIYF
TRBV12-5	TRBJ2-3	TRBD2	-	TGTGCTAGTGGTTTGATAGCGGGACGGGAGCAGGATACGCAGTATTTT	CASGLIAGREQDTQYF
TRBV5-1	TRBJ2-7	-	-	TGCGCCAGCCGTGGGGCCTCCGAGCAGTACTTC	CASRGASEQYF
TRBV5-1	TRBJ2-1	TRBD2	-	TGCGCCAGCAGCTACCAAGGACTAGCGGGAGGAATAAATGAGCAGTTCTTC	CASSYQGLAGGINEQFF
TRBV18	TRBJ2-7	TRBD2	-	TGTGCCAGCTCACCACAAGATAGCGGGAGAGGTGGTTTATACGAGCAGTACTTC	CASSPQDSGRGGLYEQYF
TRBV5-1	TRBJ2-7	TRBD1	-	TGCGCCAGCGCTAGTGGGACAGGGCGGTACGAGCAGTACTTC	CASASGTGRYEQYF
TRBV30	TRBJ2-2	-	-	TGTGCCTGGAATTCGGTAAACACCGGGGAGCTGTTTTTT	CAWNSVNTGELFF